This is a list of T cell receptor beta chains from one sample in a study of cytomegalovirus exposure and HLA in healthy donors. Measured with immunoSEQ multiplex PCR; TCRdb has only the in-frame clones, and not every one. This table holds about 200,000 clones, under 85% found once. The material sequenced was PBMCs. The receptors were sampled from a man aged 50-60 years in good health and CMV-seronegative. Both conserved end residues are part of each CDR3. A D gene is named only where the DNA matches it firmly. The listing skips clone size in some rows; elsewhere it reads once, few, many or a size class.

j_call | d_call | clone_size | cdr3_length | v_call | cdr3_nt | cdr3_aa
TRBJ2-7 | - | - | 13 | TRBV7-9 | TGTGCCAGCAGCACCCCGGGATCCTCCGAGCAGTACTTC | CASSTPGSSEQYF
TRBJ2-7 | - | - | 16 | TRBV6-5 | TGTGCCAGCAGTTCCCCCCGGACACCGACTTCCTACGAGCAGTACTTC | CASSSPRTPTSYEQYF
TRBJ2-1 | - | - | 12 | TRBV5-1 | TGCGCCAGCAGCTTGAGAGGTGATGAGCAGTTCTTC | CASSLRGDEQFF
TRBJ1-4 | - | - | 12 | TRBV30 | TGTGCCTGGAGGCAGGGTAATGAAAAACTGTTTTTT | CAWRQGNEKLFF
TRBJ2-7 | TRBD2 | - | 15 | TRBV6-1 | TGTGCCAGCAGTGAGGGACTAGCGGGAGTCTACGAGCAGTACTTC | CASSEGLAGVYEQYF
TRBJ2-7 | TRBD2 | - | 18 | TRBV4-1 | TGCGCCAGCAGCCAGGGGGTAGCGGGAGTAACTCAGTCGGACGAGCAGTACTTC | CASSQGVAGVTQSDEQYF
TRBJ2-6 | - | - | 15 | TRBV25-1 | TGTGCCAGCAGTGACGTAGGGGCTGGGGCCAACGTCCTGACTTTC | CASSDVGAGANVLTF
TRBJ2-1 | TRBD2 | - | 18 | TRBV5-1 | TGCGCCAGCAGCTTGGGAGCTCTAGCGGGAGGGTCCTACAATGAGCAGTTCTTC | CASSLGALAGGSYNEQFF
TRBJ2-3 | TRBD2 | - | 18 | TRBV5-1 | TGCGCCAGCAGGAACTCCCTTGCCGGGACTAGCGGGAAGTTCAAGCAGTATTTT | CASRNSLAGTSGKFKQYF
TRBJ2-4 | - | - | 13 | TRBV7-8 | TGTGCCAGCAGCTTGGACATCGTGCGGGGTCAGTACTTC | CASSLDIVRGQYF
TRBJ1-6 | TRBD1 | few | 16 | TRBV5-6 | TGTGCCAGCAGCGCATCACGACAGGGTATGAATTCACCCCTCCACTTT | CASSASRQGMNSPLHF
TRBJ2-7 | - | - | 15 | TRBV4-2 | TGTGCCAGCAGCCAAGAAGGAGGGTTGGGGTACGAGCAGTACTTC | CASSQEGGLGYEQYF
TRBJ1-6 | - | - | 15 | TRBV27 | TGTGCCAGCAGTCTCAAACAGGGAGTGGATTCACCCCTCCACTTT | CASSLKQGVDSPLHF
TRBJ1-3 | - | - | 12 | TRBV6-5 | TGTGCCAGCAGTTCCGGTGGAAACACCATATATTTT | CASSSGGNTIYF
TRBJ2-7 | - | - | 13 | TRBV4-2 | TGTGCCAGCAGCCCGACGGGGGTCCCTGAGCAGTACTTC | CASSPTGVPEQYF
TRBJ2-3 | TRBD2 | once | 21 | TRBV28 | TGTGCCAGCAGTTTTATGGGGCGGTGGACTAGCGGGAGGACTAGCACAGATACGCAGTATTTT | CASSFMGRWTSGRTSTDTQYF
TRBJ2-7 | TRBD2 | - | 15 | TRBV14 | TGTGCCAGCAGCCAAGAAATGCGGGAGACTAGCAGGCAGTACTTC | CASSQEMRETSRQYF
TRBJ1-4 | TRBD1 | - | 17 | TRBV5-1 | TGCGCCAGCAGTGCCGGACAGGGGGTTACTATTAATGAAAAACTGTTTTTT | CASSAGQGVTINEKLFF
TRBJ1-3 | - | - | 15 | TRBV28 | TGTGCCAGCAGGCTACAGGGTCCGGCTGGAAACACCATATATTTT | CASRLQGPAGNTIYF
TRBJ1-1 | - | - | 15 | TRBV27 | TGTGCCAGCAGTCCCCGGGGGGGGTCGTACACTGAAGCTTTCTTT | CASSPRGGSYTEAFF
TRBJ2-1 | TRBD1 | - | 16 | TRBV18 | TGTGCCAGCTCACCGCAGGGTGCAGGGGGCTACAATGAGCAGTTCTTC | CASSPQGAGGYNEQFF
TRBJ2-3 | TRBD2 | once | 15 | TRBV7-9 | TGTGCCAGCAGCTTAGTTAGCGGGAGTACAGATACGCAGTATTTT | CASSLVSGSTDTQYF
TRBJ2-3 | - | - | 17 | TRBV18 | TGTGCCAGCTCAACATTACAGGGCCAACCGGGCCCAGATACGCAGTATTTT | CASSTLQGQPGPDTQYF
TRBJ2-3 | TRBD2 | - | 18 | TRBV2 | TGTGCCAGCAGTTACGACCCAGGGACTAGCGGGAGCACAGATACGCAGTATTTT | CASSYDPGTSGSTDTQYF
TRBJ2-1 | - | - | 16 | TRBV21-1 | TGTGCCAGCAGCAGGCGGACAGCCTACTCCTACAATGAGCAGTTCTTC | CASSRRTAYSYNEQFF
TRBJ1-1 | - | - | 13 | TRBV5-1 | TGCGCCAGCAGCCCCCGGGACACCACTGAAGCTTTCTTT | CASSPRDTTEAFF
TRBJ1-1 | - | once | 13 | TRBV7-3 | TGTGCCAGCAGCCAGGGGCAGAACACTGAAGCTTTCTTT | CASSQGQNTEAFF
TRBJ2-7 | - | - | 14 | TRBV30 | TGTGCCTGGAGTGTACAGGGAAAGCTCTACGAGCAGTACTTC | CAWSVQGKLYEQYF
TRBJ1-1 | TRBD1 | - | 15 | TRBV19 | TGTGCCAGTAGTCTAGGACAGGGTTTGGGGACTGAAGCTTTCTTT | CASSLGQGLGTEAFF
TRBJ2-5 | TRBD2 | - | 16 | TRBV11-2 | TGTGCCAGCAGCTACCTTGATCGGCGGGGGGAAGAGACCCAGTACTTC | CASSYLDRRGEETQYF
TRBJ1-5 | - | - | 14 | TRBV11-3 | TGTGCCAGCAGCTGGGGACACCGGGACCAGCCCCAGCATTTT | CASSWGHRDQPQHF
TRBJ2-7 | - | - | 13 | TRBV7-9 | TGTGCCAGCAGCTTGGGGGCTTCCTACGAGCAGTACTTC | CASSLGASYEQYF
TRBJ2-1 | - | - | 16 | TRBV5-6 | TGTGCCAGCAGCTTGGCCCCCTACCGGACAGAAAATGAGCAGTTCTTC | CASSLAPYRTENEQFF
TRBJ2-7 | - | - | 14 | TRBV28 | TGTGCCAGCAGTCCGGCCGGGGTCTCCTACGAGCAGTACTTC | CASSPAGVSYEQYF
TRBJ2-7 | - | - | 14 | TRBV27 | TGTGCCAGCAGCCCCCCCTATTATTCCTACGAGCAGTACTTC | CASSPPYYSYEQYF
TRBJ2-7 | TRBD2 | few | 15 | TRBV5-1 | TGCGCCAGCAGCTCTCGTAGCGGGAGCAGGTACGAGCAGTACTTC | CASSSRSGSRYEQYF
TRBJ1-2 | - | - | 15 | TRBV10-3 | TGTGCCATCAGTGAGTCGGCAGGGGAGTGGTATGGCTACACCTTC | CAISESAGEWYGYTF
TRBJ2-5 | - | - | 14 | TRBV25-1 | TGTGCCAGCAGTGAACCGGGGTACCAAGAGACCCAGTACTTC | CASSEPGYQETQYF
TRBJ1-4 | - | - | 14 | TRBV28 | TGTGCCAGCAGTCGATGGCAGGGGAATGAAAAACTGTTTTTT | CASSRWQGNEKLFF
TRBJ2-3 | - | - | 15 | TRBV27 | TGTGCCAGCAGTGTGGGGACACTAAGCACAGATACGCAGTATTTT | CASSVGTLSTDTQYF
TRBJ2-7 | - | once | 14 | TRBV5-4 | TGTGCCAGCAGCTTGGGATCGGTTTCCTACGAGCAGTACTTC | CASSLGSVSYEQYF
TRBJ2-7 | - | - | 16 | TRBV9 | TGTGCCAGCAGCTCCCGGGGGAGGCAGGGTGCCTACGAGCAGTACTTC | CASSSRGRQGAYEQYF
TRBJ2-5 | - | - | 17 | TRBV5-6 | TGTGCCAGCAGTCCCGCCGGAGGGGCGCAGTACCAAGAGACCCAGTACTTC | CASSPAGGAQYQETQYF
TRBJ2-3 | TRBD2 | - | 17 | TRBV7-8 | TGTGCCAGCAGCCCATGGACTAGCGGGAGGGGCACAGATACGCAGTATTTT | CASSPWTSGRGTDTQYF
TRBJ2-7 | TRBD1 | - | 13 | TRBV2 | TGTGCCAGCAGTGTGGGACAGGGGATCGAGCAGTACTTC | CASSVGQGIEQYF
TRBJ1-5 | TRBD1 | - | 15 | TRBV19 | TGTGCCAGTAGTACCCGGGACAGAGGCAATCAGCCCCAGCATTTT | CASSTRDRGNQPQHF
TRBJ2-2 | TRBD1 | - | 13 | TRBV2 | TGTGCCAGCAGCGGGACAGTCACCGGGGAGCTGTTTTTT | CASSGTVTGELFF